These T cell receptor beta chains were read from a single sample in a study of blood T cell repertoires in COVID-19. Clones were sequenced by immunoSEQ multiplex PCR, and TCRdb holds only the in-frame ones, with some missing. The sample consists of roughly 73,000 clones, about 88% of them appearing once. What was sequenced was peripheral blood. The receptors shown here come from a man in his 70s with active COVID-19. Both conserved end residues are part of each CDR3. A D gene is named only where the DNA matches it firmly. Clone size is not always given. Where it is, it says once, few, many or a class for expanded clones.

NA,TRBJ2-7,NA,TRBV3-1/TRBV3-2,14,TGTGCCAGCACCCTTAGCGGCCCCACCTACGAGCAGTACTTC,CASTLSGPTYEQYF
NA,TRBJ2-7,once,TRBV28,12,TGTGCCAGCAGTTCAGGATACTACGAGCAGTACTTC,CASSSGYYEQYF
TRBD2,TRBJ2-2,few,TRBV7-2,17,TGTGCCAGCAGCTTAGCGGCCGCGGGAGGGGGGACCGGGGAGCTGTTTTTT,CASSLAAAGGGTGELFF
TRBD1,TRBJ1-6,few,TRBV6-1,16,TGTGCCAGCAGTGAGCTCGGACAGGGGGTTAATTCACCCCTCCACTTT,CASSELGQGVNSPLHF
NA,TRBJ2-1,NA,TRBV18,14,TGTGCCAGCTCACTGAGGGGCAGGGGCGATGAGCAGTTCTTC,CASSLRGRGDEQFF
NA,TRBJ2-2,NA,TRBV7-9,13,TGTGCCAGCAGCTTAGCGGGACACGGGGAGCTGTTTTTT,CASSLAGHGELFF
TRBD1,TRBJ1-5,NA,TRBV25-1,18,TGTGCCAGCAGTGCCAAGATGGACAGGAGACATAGCAATCAGCCCCAGCATTTT,CASSAKMDRRHSNQPQHF
TRBD1,TRBJ1-2,few,TRBV7-2,13,TGTGCCAGCAGCGGGGACAGGGGCAGTGGCTACACCTTC,CASSGDRGSGYTF
TRBD2,TRBJ2-1,NA,TRBV15,16,TGTGCCACCAGCAGAGTGTTAGCGGGAGGAAACAATGAGCAGTTCTTC,CATSRVLAGGNNEQFF
TRBD2,TRBJ2-7,few,TRBV5-4,16,TGTGCCAGCAGCTTGCTGAAGACTAGCGGTACCTACGAGCAGTACTTC,CASSLLKTSGTYEQYF
NA,TRBJ1-1,NA,TRBV14,17,TGTGCCAGCAGCCAAGATATGGGGGAGGCCTGGAGGACTGAAGCTTTCTTT,CASSQDMGEAWRTEAFF
NA,TRBJ2-7,NA,TRBV2,12,TGTGCCAGCCGCAGGGCGCCTTACGAGCAGTACTTC,CASRRAPYEQYF
NA,TRBJ2-1,NA,TRBV7-2,12,TGTGCCAGCAGCTTAGCCGAGCATGAGCAGTTCTTC,CASSLAEHEQFF
TRBD1,TRBJ1-1,NA,TRBV19,16,TGTGCCAGTAGTAGACAGGGGACGGCCATGAACACTGAAGCTTTCTTT,CASSRQGTAMNTEAFF
TRBD2,TRBJ2-3,NA,TRBV7-9,17,TGTGCCAGCAGCTCCCCGGGACTAGCGGGAGTGGCAGATACGCAGTATTTT,CASSSPGLAGVADTQYF
TRBD2,TRBJ2-1,NA,TRBV7-2,17,TGTGCCAGCAGCCCCCGGGTCCTAGCGGACTCCTACAATGAGCAGTTCTTC,CASSPRVLADSYNEQFF
NA,TRBJ1-1,NA,TRBV7-3,13,TGTGCCAGCAGCCGGACACCGAACACTGAAGCTTTCTTT,CASSRTPNTEAFF